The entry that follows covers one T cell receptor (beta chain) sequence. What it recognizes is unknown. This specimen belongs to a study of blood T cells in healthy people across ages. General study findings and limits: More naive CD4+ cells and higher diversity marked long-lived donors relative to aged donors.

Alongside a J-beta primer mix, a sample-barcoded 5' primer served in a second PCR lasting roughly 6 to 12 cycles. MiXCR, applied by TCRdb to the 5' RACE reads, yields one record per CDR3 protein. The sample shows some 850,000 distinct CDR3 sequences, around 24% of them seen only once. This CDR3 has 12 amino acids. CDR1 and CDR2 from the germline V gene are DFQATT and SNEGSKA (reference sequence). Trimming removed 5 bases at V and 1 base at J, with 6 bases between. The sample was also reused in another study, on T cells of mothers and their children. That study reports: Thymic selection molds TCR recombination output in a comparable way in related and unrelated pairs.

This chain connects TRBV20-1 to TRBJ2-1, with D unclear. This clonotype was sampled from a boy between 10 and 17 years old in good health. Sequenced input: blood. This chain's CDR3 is CSAQGSYNEQFF. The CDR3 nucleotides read TGCAGTGCTCAAGGGTCCTACAATGAGCAGTTCTTC.